Included here is one TCR beta chain sequence, with context. Its antigen is unidentified. This sample is drawn from a study of T cells in Graves' hyperthyroidism and ophthalmopathy. Germline values: CDR1 DFQATT, CDR2 SNEGSKA (reference sequence). This CDR3 comprises 12 residues. V gave up 0 bases and J gave up 2 bases, with 4 bases separating them. There were TCR beta CDR3 regions amplified from RNA transcripts. TCR CDR3 underwent first-round RT-PCR with the HTBI primer set. TCRdb passed the multiplex PCR reads through MiXCR, listing each CDR3 protein once. The profile shows about 580,000 distinct CDR3 sequences, about 15% of them singletons. Findings and limits, study-wide: In blood, most of the thyroid clonotypes expanded above 0.001 were also present.

This clonotype was obtained from a woman in her twenties or thirties with Graves' hyperthyroidism that later progressed to Graves' ophthalmopathy. This chain links TRBV20-1 with TRBJ2-5; no clear D. The specimen was blood. The CDR3 loop reads CSAREDQETQYF. The CDR3 region has the DNA TGCAGTGCTAGAGAAGATCAAGAGACCCAGTACTTC.